Each of the 23 T cell receptor beta chains below was sequenced from the same sample in a study of T-cell reconstitution after alpha-beta-depleted transplantation in children. Preparation of the TCRbeta library used unique molecular identifiers. TCRdb reprocessed the PCR reads via MiXCR and lists one record per CDR3 protein. The data contain about 640,000 distinct CDR3 sequences, roughly 15% of them singletons. The sequencing used PBMCs from the stem cell graft donor, collected from the stem cell graft. The receptor source for this set is a human donor who donated a stem cell graft to a child with acute myeloid leukemia.

This CDR3 is CASSPSATGGDSNQPQHF. As DNA, the CDR3 is TGTGCCAGCTCACCATCGGCGACAGGGGGCGATAGCAATCAGCCCCAGCATTTT. The V gene is TRBV18, the J gene TRBJ1-5, with 10 bases that match TRBD1. CDR3 length: 18 amino acids. V dropped 2 bases and J dropped 0; count of bases not matched to a gene: 7. The V gene's germline CDR1 is KGHSH and CDR2 LQKENI.

This clonotype was seen a few times. The chain carries TRBV13 and TRBJ2-2; tentatively, D is TRBD1 (6 bases). CDR3 size: 18 residues. Germline V lookup: CDR1 PRHDT, CDR2 FYEKMQ (reference sequence). V was cut by 5 bases and J by 4 bases, with 23 bases left in between. The CDR3 bases are TGTGCCAGCAGCCCGGGTCGATTAGGACAGACATTCACCGGGGAGCTGTTTTTT. Translation: CASSPGRLGQTFTGELFF.

This clonotype was detected a few times. The J gene is TRBJ1-4, the V gene TRBV7-6, with D hard to call. V lost 2 bases, J lost 3 bases, and 10 bases lay in between. Per germline, CDR1 SGHVS and CDR2 FNYEAQ. This CDR3 contains 15 residues. For the CDR3, the DNA is TGTGCCAGCAGCTTAAATTCAGGCGCTAATGAAAAACTGTTTTTT. Translation: CASSLNSGANEKLFF.

This clonotype has just a few counts. J is TRBJ2-7 and V is TRBV5-1; tentative D call: TRBD1 (5 bases). This CDR3 is built from 15 residues. Trimming took off 0 bases at V and 0 bases at J, with 10 bases between the two ends. Looked up from germline, CDR1 is SGHRS and CDR2 is YFSETQ. The CDR3 loop reads CASSLVPDSSYEQYV. CDR3 bases: TGCGCCAGCAGCTTGGTCCCAGACAGCTCCTACGAGCAGTACGTC.

This clonotype was found a few times. The chain joins TRBV11-2 to TRBJ2-7; TRBD1 might be the D (6 bases). The V end was cut by 5 bases, the J end by 1 base, with 12 bases between. Germline CDR1 and CDR2: SGHAT and FQNNGV. The CDR3 runs to 14 residues. The CDR3 loop is CASSLDRTSYEQYV. The CDR3 DNA is TGTGCCAGCAGCCTCGACAGGACTTCCTACGAGCAGTACGTC.

The sample holds many counts of this clonotype. The chain uses TRBV29-1 and TRBJ2-1, with D hard to call. Germline loops: CDR1 SQVTM, CDR2 ANQGSEA. The CDR3 contains 11 residues. V was trimmed by 4 bases and J by 8 bases, leaving 9 bases between them. The CDR3 reads CSVGVYDEQFF. CDR3 DNA: TGCAGCGTTGGTGTTTACGATGAGCAGTTCTTC.

The table lists this clonotype with many counts. This chain links TRBV20-1 with TRBJ2-3; D is perhaps TRBD2 (6 bases). CDR1 DFQATT and CDR2 SNEGSKA come from the germline V gene (reference sequence). There are 15 residues in the CDR3. Trimming took 0 bases from V and 1 from J, leaving 11 bases between them. The CDR3 region is CSARDAGPGTDTQYF. The CDR3 DNA reads TGCAGTGCTAGAGATGCGGGGCCGGGCACAGATACGCAGTATTTT.

The chain recombines TRBV30 with TRBJ1-1; the D gene is possibly TRBD1 (5 bases). This CDR3 region has 13 residues. V gave up 0 bases and J gave up 6 bases, with 11 bases separating them. In germline, CDR1 is GTSNPN, CDR2 SVGIG (reference sequence). CDR3 amino acids: CAWSVTGISEAFF. As DNA, the CDR3 is TGTGCCTGGAGTGTAACAGGCATCTCTGAAGCTTTCTTT. Based on the CDR3 plus reference TRBV30 and TRBJ1-1, the full variable domain is SQTIHQWPATLVQPVGSPLSLECTVEGTSNPNLYWYRQAAGRGLQLLFYSVGIGQISSEVPQNLSASRPQDRQFILSSKKLLLSDSGFYLCAWSVTGISEAFFGQGTRLTVV.

The chain joins TRBV7-9 to TRBJ2-1, with D possibly TRBD1 on 6 matching bases. The CDR3 length is 16 residues. V shed 5 bases and J shed 4 bases, with 18 bases lying between them. Germline CDR1 is SEHNR and CDR2 is FQNEAQ (reference sequence). CDR3 residues: CASSPSGLRGYNEQFF. The DNA for the CDR3 is TGTGCCAGCAGCCCATCGGGCCTGAGGGGGTACAATGAGCAGTTCTTC.

In this sample, this clonotype turned up a few times. The V and J genes are TRBV7-9 and TRBJ1-2; D might be TRBD1 (6 bases). Between the trimmed V and J ends, which lost 3 bases and 6 bases, there was a span of 14 bases. This CDR3 has 14 amino acids. From germline, CDR1 is SEHNR and CDR2 FQNEAQ (reference sequence). CDR3 sequence reads: CASSLAKRQDGYTF. The CDR3 nucleotides are TGTGCCAGCAGCTTGGCCAAACGACAGGATGGCTACACCTTC.

This clonotype was detected only a few times. The V gene is TRBV7-2, the J gene TRBJ1-2, with 9 bases aligning to TRBD1. The CDR3 totals 16 residues. CDR1 is SGHTA, CDR2 FQGNSA, per germline. With V trimmed by 1 base and J by 6 bases, 9 bases remained unmatched. DNA of the CDR3: TGTGCCAGCAGCTTAGGGACAGGGGCCCTCTCGAATGGCTACACCTTC. Translated: CASSLGTGALSNGYTF.

As to this clonotype: Just one base apart from a much larger clone, this may be a read error. The chain recombines TRBV20-1 with TRBJ2-7; D gene uncertain. This CDR3 comprises 12 residues. The V end lost 0 bases, the J end lost 6 bases, and 9 bases lay between the germline ends. Germline V lookup: CDR1 DFQATT, CDR2 SNEGSKA (reference sequence). The CDR3 reads CSAREALREQYF. DNA for the CDR3: TGCAGTGCTAGAGAGGCTTTACGCGAGCAGTACTTC.

Concerning this clonotype: A much more abundant neighbour one base away suggests this may be a read error. The chain uses TRBV20-1 and TRBJ2-2; 12 bases align to TRBD2. Germline CDR1 and CDR2: DFQATT and SNEGSKA (reference sequence). CDR3 size: 16 residues. CDR3 DNA sequence: TGCTGTGCTAGTGGACTAGCGGGGTCGAACACCGGGGAGCTGTTTTTT. Translated: CCASGLAGSNTGELFF.

This clonotype was recorded at least ten times. This chain uses TRBV29-1 with TRBJ2-5, with D possibly matching TRBD1 (5 bases). The CDR3 length is 12 residues. Germline values: CDR1 SQVTM, CDR2 ANQGSEA. With 5 bases removed from V and 5 bases from J, the gap between germline ends came to 12 bases. The CDR3, as DNA: TGCAGCGTTACCAGGGCGGCGGAGACCCAGTACTTC. This encodes CSVTRAAETQYF.

This clonotype was counted at least ten times. This rearrangement joins TRBV6-1 to TRBJ2-7, with TRBD2 as a possible D gene (7 bases). Germline V gives CDR1 MNHNS, CDR2 SASEGT. The CDR3 covers 14 residues. Trimming shortened V by 6 bases and J by 3 bases, and 15 bases separated the two germline ends. In nucleotides, the CDR3 is TGTGCCAGCAGCGCGGGGGCAGGAGGCTACGAGCAGTACTTC. Translated, it gives CASSAGAGGYEQYF.

There are many counts of this clonotype. This chain connects TRBV29-1 to TRBJ1-1, with D tentatively TRBD1 (5 bases). Trimming stripped 0 bases from V and 4 bases from J, with 6 bases between. Germline lookup yields CDR1 SQVTM and CDR2 ANQGSEA. The CDR3 is 12 residues long. CDR3 coding DNA: TGCAGCGTTGAAGATGGGGGCACTGAAGCTTTCTTT. Its protein product is CSVEDGGTEAFF.

The table lists this clonotype with a few counts. V and J are TRBV5-1 and TRBJ1-6; a weak D match, TRBD1 (5 bases). V lost 4 bases and J 0 bases, leaving 14 bases between the germline ends. The length of the CDR3 is 17 residues. Germline V gene sequence: CDR1 SGHRS, CDR2 YFSETQ. The CDR3 spells CASSLGTESSYNSPLHF. The CDR3 region has the DNA TGCGCCAGCAGCCTCGGGACCGAGAGCTCCTATAATTCACCCCTCCACTTT.

This clonotype was recorded at least ten times. This sequence joins TRBV20-1 and TRBJ1-1, with D uncertain. Trimming shortened V by 0 bases and J by 1 base, and 6 bases separated the two germline ends. Germline assignment: CDR1 DFQATT and CDR2 SNEGSKA (reference sequence). The CDR3 runs 13 residues. The CDR3: CSARDPANTEAFF. As DNA, the CDR3 is TGCAGTGCTAGAGATCCGGCGAACACTGAAGCTTTCTTT.

The chain carries TRBV21-1 and TRBJ1-5; the table's D call TRBD1 went unverified against the DNA. TRBV21-1 is listed as a pseudogene. The CDR3 has 15 amino acids. DNA for the CDR3: TGTGCCAGCAGCGCCCCGGGGACAAACGCGCAGCCCCAGCATTTT. This codes for CASSAPGTNAQPQHF.

There are many counts of this clonotype. The V call is TRBV20-1, the J call TRBJ1-1; D uncertain. This CDR3 is built from 13 residues. Germline V CDR1 and CDR2: DFQATT, SNEGSKA (reference sequence). The V end lost 6 bases, the J end lost 3 bases, and 14 bases lay between the germline ends. This CDR3 is CSAHTDADTEAFF. CDR3 nucleotides: TGCAGTGCCCACACAGATGCGGACACTGAAGCTTTCTTT.

This clonotype was seen ten or more times. The V and J genes are TRBV20-1 and TRBJ1-1; D is undetermined. The CDR3 has 12 amino acids. Germline CDR1 reads DFQATT; CDR2 reads SNEGSKA (reference sequence). The V and J ends lost 3 bases and 5 bases respectively, with 10 bases between them. CDR3 in amino acids: CSARVEGTEAFF. The CDR3 nucleotides are TGCAGTGCTAGGGTCGAAGGGACTGAAGCTTTCTTT.

This clonotype was recorded many times. The chain joins TRBV10-2 to TRBJ1-4, with D unresolved. The CDR3 length is 13 residues. Trimming pared 8 bases from V and 7 bases from J, leaving 14 bases between. Germline values: CDR1 WSHSY, CDR2 SAAADI. The CDR3 nucleotides are TGCGCCAGCTCAATTGGTGGTCGTGAAAAACTGTTTTTT. Encoded protein: CASSIGGREKLFF.

This clonotype was detected many times. Sequence at one end of the junction differs from germline and may be a read error. The chain joins TRBV6-1 to TRBJ2-5; no firm D call. CDR1 is MNHNS, CDR2 SASEGT, per germline. This CDR3 is 13 amino acids long. Written as DNA, the CDR3 is TGTGCCAGCATAGGTGGCTACCAAGGGACCCAGTACTTC. This gives the protein CASIGGYQGTQYF.